This T cell receptor beta chain was obtained from a study of cytomegalovirus exposure and HLA in healthy donors. Study-level background: A data release that came early held approximately 85 million unique TCRs from HLA-typed donors.

Per the germline V gene, CDR1 is MNHNS and CDR2 is SASEGT. V lost 7 bases, J lost 8 bases, and 20 bases lay in between. This CDR3 is 14 amino acids long. The PCR had 60 Vbeta and 13 Jbeta primers. This table comes from immunoSEQ multiplex PCR, and its TCRdb copy is limited to in-frame clones, with some not included. The sample includes 250,000 or so clones, over 90% of them seen just once. This clone turned up a few times. The sequenced sample was PBMCs. The origin of this receptor is a girl aged 2-10 years in good health and CMV-seronegative. J is TRBJ1-2 and V is TRBV6-1, with no clear D. Here the CDR3 reads CASTTLAASGGYTF. The DNA for the CDR3 is TGTGCCAGCACCACACTGGCAGCCTCAGGCGGCTACACCTTC.